The TCR beta chain described here comes from a study of CD8 T cells in ankylosing spondylitis. Findings and caveats of the study: What appeared characteristic of ankylosing spondylitis blood was a TCR beta motif of several highly homologous variants. Clones linked to the disease showed a CD8+ phenotype. They occurred at relatively low frequencies in peripheral blood.

CDR3 length equals 16 residues. The V gene lost 0 bases and the J gene lost 0 bases, with 12 bases spanning the gap. From germline, CDR1 is LGHNA and CDR2 YSLEER. TCRdb itself ran the 5' RACE reads through MiXCR, one entry per CDR3 protein. This table has approximately 150,000 distinct CDR3 sequences, around a tenth appearing once. A remark on this clonotype: The antigen remains undetermined.

This sequence was found in a female donor with ankylosing spondylitis or in good health (not recorded which). Sequenced material: blood, either unsorted or a sorted T cell fraction (not recorded which). This chain connects TRBV4-3 to TRBJ2-7, with a tentative D call TRBD2 (6 bases). The DNA for the CDR3 is TGCGCCAGCAGCCAAGAACTCCCCGGGAGCTCCTACGAGCAGTACTTC. Its protein is CASSQELPGSSYEQYF.